Below are 15 T cell receptor beta chains sequenced from a single sample in a study of early T cells in non-severe SARS-CoV-2 infection. TCRdb reprocessed the 5' RACE reads via MiXCR and lists one record per CDR3 protein. Here the sample spans 85,000 to 95,000 distinct CDR3 sequences, about 15% being singletons. The sample comprised whole blood. These receptors all come from an adult who was a healthcare worker with PCR-confirmed SARS-CoV-2 infection or an uninfected control (not recorded which).

This clonotype was found a few times. This sequence joins TRBV4-1 and TRBJ1-2; TRBD1 matches at 8 bases. CDR3 size: 16 residues. Germline CDR1 and CDR2: MGHRA and YSYEKL. Trimming at V came to 6 bases and at J to 4 bases, leaving 13 bases not matched to a gene. The CDR3 region is CASSPRTGKEGYGYTF. CDR3 sequence (DNA): TGCGCCAGCAGTCCGAGGACAGGGAAGGAGGGCTATGGCTACACCTTC.

This clonotype was detected only a few times. The gene calls are TRBV3-1 and TRBJ2-2; possibly TRBD1 or TRBD2 for D (5 bases each). The germline V gene has CDR1 LGHDT and CDR2 YNNKEL (reference sequence). CDR3 size: 14 residues. V was shortened by 8 bases and J by 5 bases, with 15 bases between the two germline ends. CDR3 sequence (DNA): TGTGCCAGCGAGGGGACGCGGCCGACCGGGGAGCTGTTTTTT. Residues: CASEGTRPTGELFF.

The V call is TRBV6-5, the J call TRBJ1-3; tentative D call: TRBD1 (6 bases). The CDR3 has 13 residues. Germline V gene sequence: CDR1 MNHEY, CDR2 SVGAGI. The germline V and J ends were trimmed by 6 bases and 2 bases, with 8 bases remaining between them. The CDR3 loop is CASRQGTGNTIYF. Here the CDR3 DNA reads TGTGCCAGCAGACAGGGAACTGGAAACACCATATATTTT.

In this sample, this clonotype turned up a few times. This chain joins TRBV6-1 and TRBJ2-7; TRBD2 matches 9 bases. This CDR3 has 11 residues. The germline V gene encodes CDR1 MNHNS and CDR2 SASEGT. For the CDR3, the DNA is TGTGCAGCGGGGGGCTCCTACGAGCAGTACGTC. Translation gives CAAGGSYEQYV.

Here the CDR3 DNA reads TGCAGTGCTAGACCGAAACAGGGGATAGGAGGCTACACCTTC. Residues: CSARPKQGIGGYTF. The J gene is TRBJ1-2, the V gene TRBV20-1, with TRBD1 matching over 7 bases. This CDR3 spans 14 amino acids. Trimming at V came to 2 bases and at J to 8 bases, leaving 11 bases not matched to a gene. From germline, CDR1 is DFQATT and CDR2 SNEGSKA (reference sequence).

This clonotype was detected only a few times. The V and J genes are TRBV5-1 and TRBJ1-1; D gene unclear. The CDR3 covers 15 residues. CDR1 is SGHRS and CDR2 is YFSETQ in the germline V gene. The germline V and J ends were trimmed by 5 bases and 0 bases, with 14 bases remaining between them. The CDR3 sequence: CASSFGPSMNTEAFF. CDR3 sequence (DNA): TGCGCCAGCAGTTTCGGGCCTTCAATGAACACTGAAGCTTTCTTT.

This clonotype turned up a few times. The chain employs TRBV5-1 and TRBJ2-5; no firm D call. Trimming left V 4 bases short and J 2 bases short, with 21 bases between. Per germline, CDR1 SGHRS and CDR2 YFSETQ. This CDR3 contains 17 residues. The CDR3 coding sequence is TGCGCCAGCAGCACCAAAAAGGCCCTAGGCCGACAAGAGACCCAGTACTTC. It encodes CASSTKKALGRQETQYF. Complete variable domain (other parts from reference TRBV5-1 and TRBJ2-5): KAGVTQTPRYLIKTRGQQVTLSCSPISGHRSVSWYQQTPGQGLQFLFEYFSETQRNKGNFPGRFSGRQFSNSRSEMNVSTLELGDSALYLCASSTKKALGRQETQYFGPGTRLLVL.

This clonotype was seen a handful of times. This chain uses TRBV6-4 with TRBJ1-1; TRBD1 might be the D (5 bases). Trimming shortened V by 0 bases and J by 3 bases, and 20 bases separated the two germline ends. The CDR3 length is 18 residues. Germline V lookup: CDR1 MRHNA, CDR2 SNTAGT. The CDR3, as DNA: TGTGCCAGCAGTGACTCGAATGGCGTAAGGGGCGGCGACACTGAAGCTTTCTTT. Residues: CASSDSNGVRGGDTEAFF.

The CDR3 here is CASIPGANSNQPQHF. The CDR3 DNA follows: TGTGCCAGCATCCCCGGCGCGAATAGCAATCAGCCCCAGCATTTT. V usage is TRBV6-6 and J usage is TRBJ1-5; D uncertain. V lost 7 bases and J 0 bases, leaving 13 bases between the germline ends. CDR1 and CDR2 from the germline V gene are MNHNY and SVGAGI (reference sequence). The CDR3 runs 15 residues.

This clonotype has just a few counts. The V and J genes are TRBV11-2 and TRBJ1-1; TRBD1 is a possible D gene (6 bases). The germline CDR1 and CDR2 sequences are SGHAT and FQNNGV. Trimming left V 3 bases short and J 1 base short, with 9 bases between. The CDR3 consists of 14 residues. This chain's CDR3 is CASSLMGQNTEAFF. DNA for the CDR3: TGTGCCAGCAGCTTGATGGGACAGAACACTGAAGCTTTCTTT.

This clonotype was recorded a few times. The chain uses TRBV5-4 and TRBJ2-3; possible D gene TRBD1, 6 bases. The germline CDR1 and CDR2 sequences are SGHNT and YYREEE (reference sequence). Trimming took off 7 bases at V and 6 bases at J, with 12 bases between the two ends. This CDR3 has 12 residues. Here the CDR3 reads CASLGQGDTQYF. The CDR3, as DNA: TGTGCCAGCTTGGGGCAGGGGGATACGCAGTATTTT. Full variable domain (missing parts from reference TRBV5-4 and TRBJ2-3): ETGVTQSPTHLIKTRGQQVTLRCSSQSGHNTVSWYQQALGQGPQFIFQYYREEENGRGNFPPRFSGLQFPNYSSELNVNALELDDSALYLCASLGQGDTQYFGPGTRLTVL.

This clonotype was counted a few times. V is TRBV2 and J is TRBJ2-3, with TRBD2 matching 10 bases. Germline loops: CDR1 SNHLY, CDR2 FYNNEI. The CDR3 runs 13 residues. With V trimmed by 6 bases and J by 4 bases, 1 base remained unmatched. In nucleotides, the CDR3 is TGTGCCAGCAGCGGACTAGCGGCAGATACGCAGTATTTT. It yields the protein CASSGLAADTQYF. The variable domain in full, completed from reference TRBV2 and TRBJ2-3, reads EPEVTQTPSHQVTQMGQEVILRCVPISNHLYFYWYRQILGQKVEFLVSFYNNEISEKSEIFDDQFSVERPDGSNFTLKIRSTKLEDSAMYFCASSGLAADTQYFGPGTRLTVL.

The chain carries TRBV3-1 and TRBJ1-1; D not certain. Germline V gives CDR1 LGHDT, CDR2 YNNKEL (reference sequence). Trimming shortened V by 3 bases and J by 5 bases, and 10 bases separated the two germline ends. The CDR3 has 13 residues. CDR3: CASSHSRATEAFF. The DNA of the CDR3 is TGTGCCAGCAGCCATTCGAGGGCAACTGAAGCTTTCTTT.

The chain uses TRBV20-1 and TRBJ2-3; D unclear. The CDR3 is 13 amino acids. Germline values: CDR1 DFQATT, CDR2 SNEGSKA (reference sequence). V shed 2 bases and J shed 0 bases, with 6 bases lying between them. The CDR3 DNA is TGCAGTGCTAGAAGGTCTAGCACAGATACGCAGTATTTT. It codes for CSARRSSTDTQYF.

The gene calls are TRBV27 and TRBJ1-5, with TRBD1 matching 8 bases. Unmatched junction bases numbered 7, after V lost 5 bases and J lost 1 base. This CDR3 is built from 16 residues. Germline loops: CDR1 MNHEY, CDR2 SMNVEV (reference sequence). CDR3 in amino acids: CASSLTWTGSNQPQHF. The CDR3 DNA reads as TGTGCCAGCAGTCTAACGTGGACAGGGAGCAATCAGCCCCAGCATTTT.